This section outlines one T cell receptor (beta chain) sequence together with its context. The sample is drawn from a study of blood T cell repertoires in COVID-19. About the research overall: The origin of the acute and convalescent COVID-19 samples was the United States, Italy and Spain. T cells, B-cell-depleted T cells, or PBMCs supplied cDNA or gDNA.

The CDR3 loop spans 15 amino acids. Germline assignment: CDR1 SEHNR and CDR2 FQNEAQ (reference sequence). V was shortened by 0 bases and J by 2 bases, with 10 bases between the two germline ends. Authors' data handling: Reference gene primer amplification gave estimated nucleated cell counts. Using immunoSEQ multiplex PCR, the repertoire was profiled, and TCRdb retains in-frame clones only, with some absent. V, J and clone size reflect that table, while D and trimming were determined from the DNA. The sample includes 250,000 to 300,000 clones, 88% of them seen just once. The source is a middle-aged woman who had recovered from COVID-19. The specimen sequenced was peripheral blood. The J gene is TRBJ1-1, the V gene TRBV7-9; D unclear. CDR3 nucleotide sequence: TGTGCCAGCAGCTTAGCGGGAGGCAGTAACACTGAAGCTTTCTTT. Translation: CASSLAGGSNTEAFF.